Presented here are 6 T cell receptor beta chains from one specimen sequenced in a study of lymphopenia after photon versus proton radiotherapy. TCRdb's table, derived via immunoSEQ multiplex PCR, lists solely in-frame clones and lacks some. The sample carries about 24,000 clones, over 80% recorded once. Sample: peripheral blood, taken from a patient treated with proton-based radiotherapy. The source is an older woman with pancreatic cancer.

This chain connects TRBV6-5 to TRBJ1-1; no definite D call. The CDR3 is 13 amino acids. V shed 4 bases and J shed 1 base, with 7 bases lying between them. The germline V gene has CDR1 MNHEY and CDR2 SVGAGI. CDR3 bases: TGTGCCAGCAGTTCATTCGGGAACACTGAAGCTTTCTTT. This codes for CASSSFGNTEAFF.

The chain links TRBV6-1 to TRBJ1-4; D is ambiguous. In germline, CDR1 is MNHNS, CDR2 SASEGT. V was cut by 6 bases and J by 0 bases, with 11 bases left in between. The CDR3 runs to 15 residues. CDR3 sequence: CASSFYGTTNEKLFF. CDR3 bases: TGTGCCAGCAGCTTCTACGGCACAACTAATGAAAAACTGTTTTTT.

By its share, this clone is medium-sized (0.01 to 0.1%). The CDR3 DNA follows: TGCAGTGCTAGAGATATCTTCGAGCAGTACTTC. Translated: CSARDIFEQYF. The chain is built from TRBV20-1 and TRBJ2-7; D is unclear. CDR1 and CDR2 (germline): DFQATT, SNEGSKA (reference sequence). The ends were cut back, 0 bases at V and 6 bases at J, with 6 bases in the middle. This CDR3 contains 11 residues.

The chain is built from TRBV19 and TRBJ1-1; maybe TRBD1 (5 bases). This CDR3 has 14 amino acids. V was trimmed by 5 bases and J by 1 base, leaving 11 bases between them. Germline V gene lookup returns CDR1 LNHDA and CDR2 SQIVND (reference sequence). CDR3 sequence: CASSFQGENTEAFF. Here the CDR3 DNA reads TGTGCCAGTAGTTTCCAGGGCGAGAACACTGAAGCTTTCTTT.

This clone was found a few times. In DNA form, the CDR3 reads TGCAGCGTCCAAACTACGACCGGGGAGCTGTTTTTT. Translating gives CSVQTTTGELFF. The chain has TRBV29-1 and TRBJ2-2; D remains unclear. This CDR3 is 12 amino acids long. Trimming shortened V by 6 bases and J by 5 bases, and 10 bases separated the two germline ends. The germline CDR1 and CDR2 sequences are SQVTM and ANQGSEA.

The V gene is TRBV2, the J gene TRBJ2-7, with D tentatively TRBD2 (5 bases). This CDR3 is 13 amino acids long. The V and J ends lost 11 bases and 0 bases respectively, with 14 bases between them. Germline V CDR1 and CDR2: SNHLY, FYNNEI. CDR3 sequence reads: CALEASSSYEQYF. CDR3 in DNA: TGTGCCCTCGAGGCTAGCTCCTCCTACGAGCAGTACTTC.